These 15 T cell receptor beta chains share one sample of origin, sequenced in a study of T-cell memory formation after mild COVID-19. MiXCR, run by TCRdb on the 5' RACE reads, gives a single entry per CDR3 protein. The top ten clones hold roughly 8% of a sample with fewer than 650,000 distinct CDR3 sequences, around a sixth of them seen once. The specimen sequenced was PBMCs or a T cell subset sorted from them (not recorded which). These receptors all come from an adult woman who had mild COVID-19 (a few samples of this study predate the infection). Cell type and time point are not known.

This clonotype has only a few counts. This CDR3 reads CASRPPVGTGGGTEAFF. The DNA of the CDR3 is TGTGCCAGCAGGCCACCCGTGGGGACAGGGGGAGGCACTGAAGCTTTCTTT. The chain links TRBV11-2 to TRBJ1-1, with 11 bases lining up with TRBD1. CDR1 and CDR2 (germline): SGHAT, FQNNGV. CDR3 length: 17 amino acids. V trimming: 6 bases; J trimming: 4 bases; junction bases outside the gene matches: 13. Combining the CDR3 with reference TRBV11-2 and TRBJ1-1 gives the whole variable domain EAGVAQSPRYKIIEKRQSVAFWCNPISGHATLYWYQQILGQGPKLLIQFQNNGVVDDSQLPKDRFSAERLKGVDSTLKIQPAKLEDSAVYLCASRPPVGTGGGTEAFFGQGTRLTVV.

This clonotype was counted a few times. This sequence joins TRBV7-2 and TRBJ2-7, with 9 bases that match TRBD1. The CDR3 is 12 amino acids. CDR1 is SGHTA, CDR2 FQGNSA, per germline. V lost 5 bases to trimming and J lost 6 bases; unmatched junction nucleotides: 2. CDR3 amino acids: CASSDRGGEQYF. CDR3 DNA sequence: TGTGCCAGCAGCGACAGGGGGGGCGAGCAGTACTTC.

This clonotype has at least ten counts. This chain joins TRBV5-1 and TRBJ2-7; D gene uncertain. The length of the CDR3 is 13 residues. The V gene lost 4 bases and the J gene lost 9 bases, with 17 bases spanning the gap. Per germline, CDR1 SGHRS and CDR2 YFSETQ. This CDR3 is CASSTQLAESQYF. CDR3 nucleotide sequence: TGCGCCAGCAGCACCCAATTGGCAGAGTCGCAGTACTTC.

The rearrangement uses TRBV12-3 or TRBV12-4 and TRBJ1-5; no reliable D call. There are 12 residues in the CDR3. V was shortened by 6 bases and J by 3 bases, with 6 bases between the two germline ends. The CDR3 loop reads CASRANNQPQHF. The CDR3 nucleotides are TGTGCCAGCAGAGCAAACAATCAGCCCCAGCATTTT.

This clonotype was seen a few times. V usage is TRBV6-5 and J usage is TRBJ1-1; TRBD1 is a possible D gene (6 bases). The CDR3 has 14 residues. CDR1 and CDR2 from the germline V gene are MNHEY and SVGAGI. With 4 bases removed from V and 6 bases from J, the gap between germline ends came to 15 bases. The CDR3 DNA reads as TGTGCCAGCAGTTCCAGGGGAGCCGGGGCTGAAGCTTTCTTT. Its translation is CASSSRGAGAEAFF.

This chain joins TRBV12-5 and TRBJ2-7; TRBD1 aligns across 7 bases. The CDR3 runs 14 residues. V trimming: 7 bases; J trimming: 3 bases; junction bases outside the gene matches: 9. CDR1 is LGHNT and CDR2 is FRNRAP in the germline V gene. DNA of the CDR3: TGTGCTAGTGCCGGACCAGGGGGTGGCTACGAGCAGTACTTC. This codes for CASAGPGGGYEQYF.

This chain uses TRBV7-9 with TRBJ2-1, with D possibly called TRBD1 or TRBD2 (5 bases each). From germline, CDR1 is SEHNR and CDR2 FQNEAQ (reference sequence). The CDR3 covers 14 residues. V was clipped by 3 bases and J by 8 bases, with 14 bases between them. The chain's CDR3 is CASSFIGAGDEQFF. CDR3 DNA: TGTGCCAGCAGCTTCATCGGGGCCGGGGATGAGCAGTTCTTC.

The chain employs TRBV4-2 and TRBJ1-2; tentatively, D is TRBD1 (5 bases). This CDR3 has 15 residues. CDR1 and CDR2 (germline): LGHNA, YNFKEQ. Trimming shortened V by 3 bases and J by 3 bases, and 14 bases separated the two germline ends. This CDR3 reads CASSHGASGDYGYTF. The CDR3 coding sequence is TGTGCCAGCAGCCACGGGGCCTCTGGGGACTATGGCTACACCTTC.

The CDR3: CASSVGLGRSYEQYF. The CDR3 coding sequence is TGTGCCAGCAGCGTCGGATTGGGTCGCTCCTACGAGCAGTACTTC. V is TRBV7-9 and J is TRBJ2-7; D call uncertain. Germline V gene lookup returns CDR1 SEHNR and CDR2 FQNEAQ (reference sequence). There are 15 residues in the CDR3. V was trimmed by 5 bases and J by 0 bases, leaving 14 bases between them.

There are a few counts of this clonotype. The chain uses TRBV5-4 and TRBJ1-1; D is ambiguous. Germline CDR1 SGHNT, CDR2 YYREEE (reference sequence). Trimming removed 0 bases at V and 2 bases at J, with 14 bases between. The CDR3 sequence is 16 residues long. The CDR3 region has the DNA TGTGCCAGCAGCTTGGCCCTCCGCGGAGGAAACACTGAAGCTTTCTTT. As protein: CASSLALRGGNTEAFF.

This clonotype was seen at least ten times. The gene calls are TRBV5-1 and TRBJ1-6; TRBD1 is a possible D gene (5 bases). The CDR3 is made up of 14 amino acids. Germline V gives CDR1 SGHRS, CDR2 YFSETQ. V lost 4 bases, J lost 5 bases, and 10 bases lay in between. The CDR3 sequence is CASSRDRDNSPLHF. The CDR3 DNA sequence: TGCGCCAGCAGCCGTGACAGAGATAATTCACCCCTCCACTTT.

With respect to this clonotype: One end of the junction varies from germline; a read error may be responsible. The V call is TRBV6-5, the J call TRBJ2-1; TRBD1 matches 7 bases. The CDR3 covers 20 residues. Germline CDR1 MNHEY, CDR2 SVGAGI. CDR3 sequence (DNA): TGTGCCAGCAGCCATCATTTTCAAGCCGGACAGGCCCTCTCCAACAATGAGCAGTTCTTC. Amino acids: CASSHHFQAGQALSNNEQFF.

The rearrangement joins TRBV7-2 to TRBJ1-4; TRBD1 matches 9 bases. The germline CDR1 and CDR2 sequences are SGHTA and FQGNSA. This CDR3 region has 15 residues. J was trimmed by 7 bases and V by 5 bases; bases with no gene match: 8. The CDR3 nucleotides are TGTGCCAGCAGCACGACAGGGGGAAGTGGTGAAAAACTGTTTTTT. This gives the protein CASSTTGGSGEKLFF.

In this sample, this clonotype turned up a few times. This chain uses TRBV11-2 with TRBJ2-5, with TRBD2 identical over 7 bases. This CDR3 region has 15 residues. The germline gives CDR1 SGHAT, CDR2 FQNNGV. Losses at the gene ends were 3 bases for V and 3 bases for J; bases not matched to a gene: 7. CDR3 DNA: TGTGCCAGCAGCTTCCTGGCGGCGGGGGAAGAGACCCAGTACTTC. This encodes CASSFLAAGEETQYF.

This clonotype came up many times. This rearrangement joins TRBV12-3 or TRBV12-4 to TRBJ2-2; D possibly corresponds to TRBD1 (6 bases). The CDR3 is made up of 15 amino acids. V dropped 3 bases and J dropped 3 bases, with 11 bases sitting between them. CDR3 in amino acids: CASSFVRGYTGELFF. The CDR3 bases are TGTGCCAGCAGTTTCGTCAGGGGCTACACCGGGGAGCTGTTTTTT.